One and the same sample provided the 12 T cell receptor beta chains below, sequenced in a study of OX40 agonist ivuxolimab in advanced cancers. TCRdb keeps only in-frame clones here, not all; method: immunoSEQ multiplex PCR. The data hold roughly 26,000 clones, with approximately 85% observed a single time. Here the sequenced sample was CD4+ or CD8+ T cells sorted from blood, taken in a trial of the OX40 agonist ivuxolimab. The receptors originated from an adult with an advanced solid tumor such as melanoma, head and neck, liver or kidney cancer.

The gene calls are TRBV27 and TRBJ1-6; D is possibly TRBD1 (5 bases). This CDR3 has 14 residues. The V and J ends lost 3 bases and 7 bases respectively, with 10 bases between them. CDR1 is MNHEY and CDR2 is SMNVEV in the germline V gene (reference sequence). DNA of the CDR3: TGTGCCAGCAGTTTTGGGACGGCCAATTCACCCCTCCACTTT. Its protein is CASSFGTANSPLHF.

The CDR3 loop reads CASSYSTGTEAFF. The CDR3 coding sequence is TGTGCCAGCAGTTACAGCACAGGGACTGAAGCTTTCTTT. V is TRBV6-6 and J is TRBJ1-1; tentative D call: TRBD1 (6 bases). The germline gives CDR1 MNHNY, CDR2 SVGAGI (reference sequence). The CDR3 has 13 amino acids. V gave up 2 bases and J gave up 5 bases, with 9 bases separating them.

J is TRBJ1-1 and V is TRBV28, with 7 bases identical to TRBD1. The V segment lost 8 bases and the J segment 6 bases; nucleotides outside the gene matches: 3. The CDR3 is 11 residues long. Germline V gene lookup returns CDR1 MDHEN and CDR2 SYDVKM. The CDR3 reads CASQGGAEAFF. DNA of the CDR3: TGTGCCAGCCAGGGGGGCGCTGAAGCTTTCTTT.

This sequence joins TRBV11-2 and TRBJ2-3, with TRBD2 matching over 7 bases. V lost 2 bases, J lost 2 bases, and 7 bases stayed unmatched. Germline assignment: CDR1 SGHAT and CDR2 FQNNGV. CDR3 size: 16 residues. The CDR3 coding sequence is TGTGCCAGCAGCTTATCGGCTAGCGGATACACAGATACGCAGTATTTT. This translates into CASSLSASGYTDTQYF. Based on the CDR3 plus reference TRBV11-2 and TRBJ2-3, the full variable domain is EAGVAQSPRYKIIEKRQSVAFWCNPISGHATLYWYQQILGQGPKLLIQFQNNGVVDDSQLPKDRFSAERLKGVDSTLKIQPAKLEDSAVYLCASSLSASGYTDTQYFGPGTRLTVL.

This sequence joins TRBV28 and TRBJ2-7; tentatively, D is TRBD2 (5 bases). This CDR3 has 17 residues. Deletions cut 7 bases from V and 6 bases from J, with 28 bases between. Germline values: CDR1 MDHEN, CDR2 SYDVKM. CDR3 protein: CASKSIRGTLIWGEQYF. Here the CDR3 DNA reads TGTGCCAGCAAATCAATCCGGGGAACCCTGATATGGGGCGAGCAGTACTTC.

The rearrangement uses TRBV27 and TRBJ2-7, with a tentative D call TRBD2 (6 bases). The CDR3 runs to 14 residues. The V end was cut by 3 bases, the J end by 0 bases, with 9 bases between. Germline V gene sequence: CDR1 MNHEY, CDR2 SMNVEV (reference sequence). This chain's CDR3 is CASSFAGPSYEQYF. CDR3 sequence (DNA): TGTGCCAGCAGTTTTGCGGGACCCTCCTACGAGCAGTACTTC.

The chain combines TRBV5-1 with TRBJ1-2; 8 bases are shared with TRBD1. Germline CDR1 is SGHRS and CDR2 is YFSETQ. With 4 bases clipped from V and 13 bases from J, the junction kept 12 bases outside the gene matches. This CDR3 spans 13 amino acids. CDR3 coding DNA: TGCGCCAGCAGCCTGACGGACAGGGCGTCGCGCACCTTC. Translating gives CASSLTDRASRTF.

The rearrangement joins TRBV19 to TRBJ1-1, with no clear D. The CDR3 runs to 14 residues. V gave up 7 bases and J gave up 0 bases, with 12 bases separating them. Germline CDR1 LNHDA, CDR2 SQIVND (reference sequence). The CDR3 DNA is TGTGCCAGTACGATGTATCTTTTGAACACTGAAGCTTTCTTT. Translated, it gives CASTMYLLNTEAFF. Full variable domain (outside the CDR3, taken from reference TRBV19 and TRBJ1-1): DGGITQSPKYLFRKEGQNVTLSCEQNLNHDAMYWYRQDPGQGLRLIYYSQIVNDFQKGDIAEGYSVSREKKESFPLTVTSAQKNPTAFYLCASTMYLLNTEAFFGQGTRLTVV.

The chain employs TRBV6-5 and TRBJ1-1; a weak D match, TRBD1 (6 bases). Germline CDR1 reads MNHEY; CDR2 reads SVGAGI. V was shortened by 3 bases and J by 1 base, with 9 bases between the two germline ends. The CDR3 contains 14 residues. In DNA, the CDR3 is TGTGCCAGCAGTTATACGGACAGGAACACTGAAGCTTTCTTT. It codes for CASSYTDRNTEAFF.

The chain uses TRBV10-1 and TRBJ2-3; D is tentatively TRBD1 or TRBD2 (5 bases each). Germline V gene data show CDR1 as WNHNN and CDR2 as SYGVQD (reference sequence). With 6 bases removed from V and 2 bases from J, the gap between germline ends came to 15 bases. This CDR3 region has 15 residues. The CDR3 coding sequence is TGCGCCAGCAGCCGGGACCTTAGTTCCACAGATACGCAGTATTTT. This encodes CASSRDLSSTDTQYF.

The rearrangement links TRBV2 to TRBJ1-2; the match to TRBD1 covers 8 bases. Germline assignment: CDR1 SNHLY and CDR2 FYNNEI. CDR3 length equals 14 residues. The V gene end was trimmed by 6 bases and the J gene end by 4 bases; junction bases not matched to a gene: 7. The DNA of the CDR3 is TGTGCCAGCAGCCCAGGACAGGGCGGCTATGGCTACACCTTC. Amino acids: CASSPGQGGYGYTF.

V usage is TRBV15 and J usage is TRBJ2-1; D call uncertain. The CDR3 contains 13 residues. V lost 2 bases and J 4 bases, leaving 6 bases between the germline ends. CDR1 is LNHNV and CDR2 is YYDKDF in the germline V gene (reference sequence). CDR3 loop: CATSRPSYNEQFF. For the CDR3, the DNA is TGTGCCACCAGCAGACCTAGTTACAATGAGCAGTTCTTC. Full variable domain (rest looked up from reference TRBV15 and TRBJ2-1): DAMVIQNPRYQVTQFGKPVTLSCSQTLNHNVMYWYQQKSSQAPKLLFHYYDKDFNNEADTPDNFQSRRPNTSFCFLDIRSPGLGDTAMYLCATSRPSYNEQFFGPGTRLTVL.